This T cell receptor beta chain was documented in a study of shared clonotypes between healthy human individuals. Study-wide context: Donor ages ranged 18 to 49 years: a couple of women, a few men. Plates per donor: three CD4 naive, three CD4 memory, two CD8 naive, one CD8 memory.

Terminally differentiated effector memory CD45RA+ cells were excluded from the naive CD8 cells, which were CD45RO-negative and positively selected for CCR7. After removal of 0 bases from V and 6 bases from J, the junction contained 7 bases not matched to a gene. Per germline, CDR1 MGHDK and CDR2 SYGVNS. The CDR3 spans 15 residues. In the sorted-subset replicate PCRs, approximately 200 ng DNA, tens of thousands of T cell genomes, was used. Only in-frame clones appear in the TCRdb table, and some are missing; sequencing was by immunoSEQ multiplex PCR. The sample includes about 680,000 clones, approximately 90% of them seen just once.

The source material was naive CD8+ T cells sorted from blood. The chain recombines TRBV25-1 with TRBJ2-7, with TRBD2 identical over 8 bases. This receptor was taken from a man between 25 and 39 years old in good health. Here the CDR3 DNA reads TGTGCCAGCAGTGAATATGCGGCGGGAGGAGGCGAGCAGTACTTC. It specifies CASSEYAAGGGEQYF.